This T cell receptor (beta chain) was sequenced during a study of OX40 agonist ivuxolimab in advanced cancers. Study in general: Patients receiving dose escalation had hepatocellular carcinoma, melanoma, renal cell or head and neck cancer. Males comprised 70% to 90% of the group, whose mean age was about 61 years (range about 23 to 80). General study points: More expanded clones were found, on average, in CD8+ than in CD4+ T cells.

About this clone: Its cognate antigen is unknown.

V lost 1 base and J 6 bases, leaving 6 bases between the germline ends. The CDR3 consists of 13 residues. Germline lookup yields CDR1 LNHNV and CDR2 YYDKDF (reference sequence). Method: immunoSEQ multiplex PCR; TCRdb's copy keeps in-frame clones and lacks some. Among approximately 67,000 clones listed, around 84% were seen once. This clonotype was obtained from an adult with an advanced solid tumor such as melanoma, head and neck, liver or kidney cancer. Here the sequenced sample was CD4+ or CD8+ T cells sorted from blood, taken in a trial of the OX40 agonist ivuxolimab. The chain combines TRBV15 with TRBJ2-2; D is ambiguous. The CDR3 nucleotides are TGTGCCACCAGCAGAGGGGGTGCCGGGGAGCTGTTTTTT. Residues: CATSRGGAGELFF. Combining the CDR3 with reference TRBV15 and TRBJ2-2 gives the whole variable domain DAMVIQNPRYQVTQFGKPVTLSCSQTLNHNVMYWYQQKSSQAPKLLFHYYDKDFNNEADTPDNFQSRRPNTSFCFLDIRSPGLGDTAMYLCATSRGGAGELFFGEGSRLTVL.